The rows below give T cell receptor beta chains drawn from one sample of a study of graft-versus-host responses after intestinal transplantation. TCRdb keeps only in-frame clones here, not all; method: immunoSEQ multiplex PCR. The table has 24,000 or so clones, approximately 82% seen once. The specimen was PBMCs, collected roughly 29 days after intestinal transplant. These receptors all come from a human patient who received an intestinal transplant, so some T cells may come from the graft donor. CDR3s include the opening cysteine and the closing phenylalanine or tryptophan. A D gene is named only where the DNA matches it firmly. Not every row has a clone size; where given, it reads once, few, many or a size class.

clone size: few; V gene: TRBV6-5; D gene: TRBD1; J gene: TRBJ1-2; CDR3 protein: CASSGTGGYGYTF; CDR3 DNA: TGTGCCAGCAGTGGGACAGGGGGCTATGGCTACACCTTC
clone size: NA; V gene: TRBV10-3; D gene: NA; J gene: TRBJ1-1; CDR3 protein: CAISESGGGRGQLNTEAFF; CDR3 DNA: TGTGCCATCAGTGAGTCAGGAGGAGGCAGAGGGCAGTTGAACACTGAAGCTTTCTTT
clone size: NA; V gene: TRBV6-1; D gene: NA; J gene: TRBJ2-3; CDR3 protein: CASSELQDTQYF; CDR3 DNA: TGTGCCAGCAGTGAGTTGCAGGATACGCAGTATTTT
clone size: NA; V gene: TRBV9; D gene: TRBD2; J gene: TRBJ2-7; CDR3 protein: CATLGGGPAPISGRSYNEQYF; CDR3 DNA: TGTGCCACCCTAGGGGGCGGACCGGCCCCGATCAGCGGGAGGAGTTACAACGAGCAGTACTTC
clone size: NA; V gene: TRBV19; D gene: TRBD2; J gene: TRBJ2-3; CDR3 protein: CASRPGLAGAGSGSDTQYF; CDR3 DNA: TGTGCCAGTAGACCGGGACTAGCGGGAGCGGGTTCAGGGTCAGATACGCAGTATTTT
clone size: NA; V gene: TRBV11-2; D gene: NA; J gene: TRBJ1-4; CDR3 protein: CASSFATNEKLFF; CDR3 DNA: TGTGCCAGCAGCTTTGCAACTAATGAAAAACTGTTTTTT
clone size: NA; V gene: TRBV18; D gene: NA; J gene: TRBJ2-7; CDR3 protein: CASSHLATEQYF; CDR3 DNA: TGTGCCAGCTCACATCTAGCGACCGAGCAGTACTTC
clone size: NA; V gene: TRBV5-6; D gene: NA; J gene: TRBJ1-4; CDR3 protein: CASSLGPNEKLFF; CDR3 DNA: TGTGCCAGCAGCTTGGGCCCTAATGAAAAACTGTTTTTT
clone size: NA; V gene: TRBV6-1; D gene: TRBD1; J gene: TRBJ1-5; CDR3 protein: CASSPWTGGQPQHF; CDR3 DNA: TGTGCCAGCAGCCCTTGGACAGGGGGGCAGCCCCAGCATTTT
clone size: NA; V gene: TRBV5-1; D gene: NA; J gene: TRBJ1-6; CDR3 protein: CASSLYTGPSSPLHF; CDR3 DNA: TGCGCCAGCAGCTTGTACACAGGACCGTCTTCACCCCTCCACTTT
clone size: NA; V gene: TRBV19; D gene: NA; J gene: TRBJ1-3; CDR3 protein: CASSIRQAHSGNTIYF; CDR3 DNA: TGTGCCAGTAGTATACGACAGGCGCACTCTGGAAACACCATATATTTT
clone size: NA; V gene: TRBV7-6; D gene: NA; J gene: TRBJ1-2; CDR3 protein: CASSLGGVDGYTF; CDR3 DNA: TGTGCCAGCAGCTTAGGAGGGGTCGATGGCTACACCTTC
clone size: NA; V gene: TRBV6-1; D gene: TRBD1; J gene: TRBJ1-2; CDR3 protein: CASSPGQGAVYGYTF; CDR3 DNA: TGTGCCAGCAGCCCGGGACAGGGGGCGGTATATGGCTACACCTTC
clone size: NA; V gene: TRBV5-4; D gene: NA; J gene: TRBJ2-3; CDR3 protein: CASSPGTTSTDTQYF; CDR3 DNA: TGTGCCAGCAGCCCCGGGACAACTAGCACAGATACGCAGTATTTT
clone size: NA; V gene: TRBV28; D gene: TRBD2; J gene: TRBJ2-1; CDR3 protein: CASTPRGAGGRSQFF; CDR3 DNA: TGTGCCAGCACCCCCCGGGGAGCGGGAGGCCGTTCGCAGTTCTTC
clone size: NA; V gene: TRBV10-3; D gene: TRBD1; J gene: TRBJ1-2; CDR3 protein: CAISNVQGAGGYTF; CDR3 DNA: TGTGCCATCAGTAATGTACAGGGGGCGGGAGGCTACACCTTC
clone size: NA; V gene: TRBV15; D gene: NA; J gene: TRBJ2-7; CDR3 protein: CATSRERTQQYF; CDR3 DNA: TGTGCCACCAGCAGAGAAAGGACCCAGCAGTACTTC
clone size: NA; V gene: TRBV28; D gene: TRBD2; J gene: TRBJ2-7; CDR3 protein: CASSSTLAGARLEQYF; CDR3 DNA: TGTGCCAGCAGTTCAACTCTAGCGGGGGCGCGGCTCGAGCAGTACTTC
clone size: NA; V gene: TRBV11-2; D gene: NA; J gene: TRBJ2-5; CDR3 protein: CASSFRGWGSLQETQYF; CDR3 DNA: TGTGCCAGCAGCTTTCGAGGTTGGGGGAGCCTACAAGAGACCCAGTACTTC
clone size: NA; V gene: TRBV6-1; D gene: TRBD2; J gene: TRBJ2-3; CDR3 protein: CASSEPIRLAASTDTQYF; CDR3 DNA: TGTGCCAGCAGTGAACCTATCCGACTAGCGGCTAGCACAGATACGCAGTATTTT
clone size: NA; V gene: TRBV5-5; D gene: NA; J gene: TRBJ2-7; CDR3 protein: CASSFYGVVSYEQYF; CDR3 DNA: TGTGCCAGCAGCTTTTACGGGGTGGTATCCTACGAGCAGTACTTC
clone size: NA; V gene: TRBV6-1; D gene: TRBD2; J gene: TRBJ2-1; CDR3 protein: CASSEISELAVEQFF; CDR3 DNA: TGTGCCAGCAGTGAGATATCCGAACTAGCGGTTGAGCAGTTCTTC
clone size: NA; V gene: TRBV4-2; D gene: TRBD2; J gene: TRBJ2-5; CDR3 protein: CASSQDASGGLQETQYF; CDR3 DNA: TGTGCCAGCAGCCAAGATGCTAGCGGAGGACTCCAAGAGACCCAGTACTTC
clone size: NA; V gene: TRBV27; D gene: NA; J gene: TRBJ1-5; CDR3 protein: CASSLIGQPQHF; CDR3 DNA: TGTGCCAGCAGTTTAATTGGTCAGCCCCAGCATTTT
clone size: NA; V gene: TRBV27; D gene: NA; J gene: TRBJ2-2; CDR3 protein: CASSLAGVPNTGELFF; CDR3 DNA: TGTGCCAGCAGTTTGGCGGGCGTTCCGAACACCGGGGAGCTGTTTTTT
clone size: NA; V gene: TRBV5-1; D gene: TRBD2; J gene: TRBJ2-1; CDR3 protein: CASSPPGLAPWKYNEQFF; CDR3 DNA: TGCGCCAGCAGCCCGCCGGGACTAGCGCCCTGGAAATACAATGAGCAGTTCTTC
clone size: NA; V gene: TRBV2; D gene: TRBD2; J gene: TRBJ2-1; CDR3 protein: CASRAGTRVLDEQFF; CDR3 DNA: TGTGCCAGCAGAGCCGGGACTAGGGTGCTCGATGAGCAGTTCTTC
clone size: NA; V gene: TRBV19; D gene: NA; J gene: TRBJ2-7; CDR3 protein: CASSIGQGSYEQYF; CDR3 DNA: TGTGCCAGTAGTATAGGTCAGGGGTCCTACGAGCAGTACTTC
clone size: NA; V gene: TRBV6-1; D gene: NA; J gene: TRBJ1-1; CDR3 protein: CASSGGEAFF; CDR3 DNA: TGTGCCAGCAGCGGGGGTGAAGCTTTCTTT
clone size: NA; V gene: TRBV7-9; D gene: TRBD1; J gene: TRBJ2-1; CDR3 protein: CASSLPGQGDEQFF; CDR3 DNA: TGTGCCAGCAGCTTGCCGGGACAGGGCGATGAGCAGTTCTTC
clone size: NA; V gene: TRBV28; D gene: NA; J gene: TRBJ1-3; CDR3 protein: CASSLVLTPYSGNTIYF; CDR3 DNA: TGTGCCAGCAGTTTAGTACTAACCCCTTACTCTGGAAACACCATATATTTT
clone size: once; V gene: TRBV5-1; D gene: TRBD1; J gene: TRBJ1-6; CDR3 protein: CASSLTGGAFFNSPLHF; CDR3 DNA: TGCGCCAGCAGCTTAACAGGGGGCGCGTTCTTTAATTCACCCCTCCACTTT
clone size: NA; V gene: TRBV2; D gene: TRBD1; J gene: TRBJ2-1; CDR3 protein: CASSEGAGGLNEQFF; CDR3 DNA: TGTGCCAGCAGTGAGGGTGCAGGGGGCTTAAATGAGCAGTTCTTC
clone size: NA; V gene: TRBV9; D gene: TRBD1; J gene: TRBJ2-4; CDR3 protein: CASSGDSIQYF; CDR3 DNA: TGTGCCAGCAGCGGGGACAGCATTCAGTACTTC
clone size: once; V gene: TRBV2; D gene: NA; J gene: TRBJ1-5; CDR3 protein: CAIGPGQPQHF; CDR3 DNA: TGTGCCATTGGGCCAGGGCAGCCCCAGCATTTT
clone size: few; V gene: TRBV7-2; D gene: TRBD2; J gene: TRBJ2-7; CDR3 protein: CASSLGGSILWGAYEQYF; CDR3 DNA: TGTGCCAGCAGCTTAGGCGGGAGTATTCTATGGGGGGCCTACGAGCAGTACTTC
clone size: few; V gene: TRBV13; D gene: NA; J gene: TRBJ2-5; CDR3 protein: CASSLQDVGQETQYF; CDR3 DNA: TGTGCCAGCAGCTTACAGGACGTAGGGCAAGAGACCCAGTACTTC
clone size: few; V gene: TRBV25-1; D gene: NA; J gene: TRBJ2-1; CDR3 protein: CASSEFMEHNEQFF; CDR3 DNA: TGTGCCAGCAGTGAATTTATGGAGCACAATGAGCAGTTCTTC
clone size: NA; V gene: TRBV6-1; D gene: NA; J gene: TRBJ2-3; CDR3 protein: CASSDPPDTQYF; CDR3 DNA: TGTGCCAGCAGTGACCCGCCAGATACGCAGTATTTT
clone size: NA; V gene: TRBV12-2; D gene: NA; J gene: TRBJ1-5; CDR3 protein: CASRLGVRGCNQPQHF; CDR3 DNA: TGTGCAAGTCGCTTAGGTGTCAGGGGTTGCAATCAGCCCCAGCATTTT
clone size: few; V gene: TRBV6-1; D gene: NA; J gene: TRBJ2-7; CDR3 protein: CASSEGRGAVEYF; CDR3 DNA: TGTGCCAGCAGTGAGGGTCGTGGAGCTGTTGAGTACTTC
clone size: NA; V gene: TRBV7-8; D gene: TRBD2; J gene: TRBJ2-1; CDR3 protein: CASSLGGGLVQDEQFF; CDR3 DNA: TGTGCCAGCAGCTTAGGAGGGGGACTAGTCCAGGATGAGCAGTTCTTC
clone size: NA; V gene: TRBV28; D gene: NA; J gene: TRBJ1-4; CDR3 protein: CASSLIGGNEKLFF; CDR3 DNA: TGTGCCAGCAGTTTGATAGGAGGAAATGAAAAACTGTTTTTT
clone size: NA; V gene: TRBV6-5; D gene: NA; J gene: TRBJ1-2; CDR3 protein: CASSYYGGHRYGYTF; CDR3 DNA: TGTGCCAGCAGTTATTATGGAGGACATCGCTATGGCTACACCTTC
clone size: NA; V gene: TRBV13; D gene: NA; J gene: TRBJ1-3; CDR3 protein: CASSPRGSGNTIYF; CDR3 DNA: TGTGCCAGCAGCCCAAGGGGATCTGGAAACACCATATATTTT
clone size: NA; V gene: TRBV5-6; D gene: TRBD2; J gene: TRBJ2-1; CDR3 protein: CASSNPGLAHFF; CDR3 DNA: TGTGCCAGCAGCAACCCGGGACTAGCCCATTTCTTC
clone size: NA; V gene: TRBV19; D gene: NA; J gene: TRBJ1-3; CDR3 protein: CASMLNSGNTIYF; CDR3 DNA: TGTGCCAGTATGCTAAACTCTGGAAACACCATATATTTT
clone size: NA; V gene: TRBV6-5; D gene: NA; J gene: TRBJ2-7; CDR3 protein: CASSYSMGIEEQYF; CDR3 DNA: TGTGCCAGCAGTTACTCTATGGGGATTGAAGAGCAGTACTTC
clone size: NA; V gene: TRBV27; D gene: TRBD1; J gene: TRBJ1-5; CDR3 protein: CASSPRGQDQPQHF; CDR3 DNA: TGTGCCAGCAGTCCCCGGGGACAGGATCAGCCCCAGCATTTT
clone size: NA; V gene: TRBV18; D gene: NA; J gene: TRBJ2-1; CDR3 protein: CASSPSAGWYNEQFF; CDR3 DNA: TGTGCCAGCTCACCATCAGCGGGTTGGTACAATGAGCAGTTCTTC
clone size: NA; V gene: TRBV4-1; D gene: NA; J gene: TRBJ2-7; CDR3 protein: CASSQDRSSYEQYF; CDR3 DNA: TGCGCCAGCAGCCAAGACAGGAGCTCCTACGAGCAGTACTTC
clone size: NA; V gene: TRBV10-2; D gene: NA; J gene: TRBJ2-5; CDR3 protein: CASSGPGPRATQYF; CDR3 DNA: TGCGCCAGCAGCGGCCCCGGCCCAAGAGCGACCCAGTACTTC
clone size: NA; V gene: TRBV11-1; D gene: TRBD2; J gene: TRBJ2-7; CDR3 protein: CASGILAGGQNYEQYF; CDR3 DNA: TGTGCCAGCGGCATCTTAGCGGGAGGGCAAAACTACGAGCAGTACTTC